A selection of T cell receptor beta chains follows, all from one sample in a study of T-cell reconstitution after alpha-beta-depleted transplantation in children. One entry per CDR3 protein, called by TCRdb with MiXCR from the PCR reads. Found here are about 130,000 distinct CDR3 sequences, roughly 10% of them singletons; the top ten hold 24%. The sequences come from PBMCs, mostly from graft donor cells, collected 180 days after TCRalphabeta/CD19-depleted stem cell transplant. These receptors were collected from a girl younger than two who had a stem cell transplant for combined immunodeficiency, so the T cells may come from the graft donor. Both conserved end residues are part of each CDR3. D genes are given only for firm matches. Not every row has a clone size; where given, it reads once, few, many or a size class.

j_gene: TRBJ2-6; d_gene: TRBD1; abundance: -; v_gene: TRBV5-1; CDR3aa: CASSQRVDRVAGANVLTF; CDR3nt: TGCGCCAGCAGCCAGAGGGTTGACAGGGTGGCTGGGGCCAACGTCCTGACTTTC
j_gene: TRBJ2-1; d_gene: TRBD2; abundance: few; v_gene: TRBV29-1; CDR3aa: CSVGLAGPNEQFF; CDR3nt: TGCAGCGTTGGACTAGCGGGACCAAATGAGCAGTTCTTC
j_gene: TRBJ2-6; d_gene: -; abundance: few; v_gene: TRBV18; CDR3aa: CASSPREAGANVLTF; CDR3nt: TGTGCCAGCTCACCACGGGAAGCTGGGGCCAACGTCCTGACTTTC
j_gene: TRBJ1-1; d_gene: TRBD1; abundance: once; v_gene: TRBV10-3; CDR3aa: CAISEPIITGTGGTEAFF; CDR3nt: TGTGCCATCAGTGAGCCGATTATCACCGGGACAGGGGGGACTGAAGCTTTCTTT
j_gene: TRBJ2-5; d_gene: -; abundance: -; v_gene: TRBV29-1; CDR3aa: CSVQGPQETQYF; CDR3nt: TGCAGCGTTCAGGGCCCCCAAGAGACCCAGTACTTC
j_gene: TRBJ2-1; d_gene: TRBD2; abundance: many; v_gene: TRBV24-1; CDR3aa: CATSDWETSGRARDEQFF; CDR3nt: TGTGCCACCAGTGATTGGGAAACTAGCGGGAGGGCGAGAGATGAGCAGTTCTTC
j_gene: TRBJ1-1; d_gene: -; abundance: many; v_gene: TRBV29-1; CDR3aa: CSASQGPTEAFF; CDR3nt: TGCAGCGCCTCACAGGGCCCCACTGAAGCTTTCTTT
j_gene: TRBJ2-1; d_gene: TRBD1; abundance: -; v_gene: TRBV20-1; CDR3aa: CSAFGTGVSEQFF; CDR3nt: TGCAGTGCTTTCGGGACAGGGGTCAGTGAGCAGTTCTTC
j_gene: TRBJ2-5; d_gene: TRBD2; abundance: few; v_gene: TRBV12-3/TRBV12-4; CDR3aa: CASSLGAGGPETQYF; CDR3nt: TGTGCCAGCAGTTTAGGGGCGGGAGGGCCAGAGACCCAGTACTTC
j_gene: TRBJ1-3; d_gene: -; abundance: few; v_gene: TRBV18; CDR3aa: CASSPEPRSGNTIYF; CDR3nt: TGTGCCAGCTCACCTGAGCCGCGCTCTGGAAACACCATATATTTT
j_gene: TRBJ2-5; d_gene: TRBD1; abundance: few; v_gene: TRBV20-1; CDR3aa: CSVLTGGAEETQYF; CDR3nt: TGCAGTGTATTGACAGGGGGCGCAGAAGAGACCCAGTACTTC
j_gene: TRBJ1-6; d_gene: -; abundance: many; v_gene: TRBV20-1; CDR3aa: CSGADSYNSPLHF; CDR3nt: TGCAGTGGGGCAGACTCCTATAATTCACCCCTCCACTTT
j_gene: TRBJ1-6; d_gene: -; abundance: -; v_gene: TRBV5-1; CDR3aa: CASSFGFPLTGADSPLHF; CDR3nt: TGCGCCAGCAGCTTTGGATTCCCACTGACCGGCGCGGATTCACCCCTCCACTTT
j_gene: TRBJ2-5; d_gene: TRBD2; abundance: few; v_gene: TRBV5-1; CDR3aa: CASSHFSAREGETQYF; CDR3nt: TGCGCCAGCAGCCATTTCTCGGCCAGGGAGGGAGAGACCCAGTACTTC
j_gene: TRBJ2-3; d_gene: -; abundance: -; v_gene: TRBV12-3/TRBV12-4; CDR3aa: CASSLSVTQYF; CDR3nt: TGTGCCAGCAGTTTAAGCGTTACGCAGTATTTT
j_gene: TRBJ2-1; d_gene: TRBD2; abundance: -; v_gene: TRBV12-3/TRBV12-4; CDR3aa: CASSLGLAGGHNEQFF; CDR3nt: TGTGCCAGCAGTTTAGGACTAGCGGGAGGGCACAATGAGCAGTTCTTC
j_gene: TRBJ2-2; d_gene: TRBD2; abundance: few; v_gene: TRBV20-1; CDR3aa: CSAEKAGGNTGELFF; CDR3nt: TGCAGTGCTGAAAAAGCGGGAGGGAACACCGGGGAGCTGTTTTTT
j_gene: TRBJ2-7; d_gene: -; abundance: few; v_gene: TRBV10-3; CDR3aa: CAISVPGGNADF; CDR3nt: TGTGCCATCAGTGTGCCGGGTGGGAACGCAGATTTC
j_gene: TRBJ2-1; d_gene: TRBD1; abundance: few; v_gene: TRBV7-8; CDR3aa: CASSLGSGGAYNEQFF; CDR3nt: TGTGCCAGCAGCTTAGGGTCAGGGGGCGCTTACAATGAGCAGTTCTTC
j_gene: TRBJ2-7; d_gene: TRBD1; abundance: few; v_gene: TRBV19; CDR3aa: CASSPARDRGYEQYF; CDR3nt: TGTGCCAGTAGTCCCGCCCGGGACAGGGGATACGAGCAGTACTTC
j_gene: TRBJ2-4; d_gene: -; abundance: -; v_gene: TRBV14; CDR3aa: CASSQYNKNIQYF; CDR3nt: TGTGCCAGCAGCCAATATAACAAAAACATTCAGTACTTC
j_gene: TRBJ2-7; d_gene: -; abundance: many; v_gene: TRBV12-3/TRBV12-4; CDR3aa: CASSLRGQTYEQYF; CDR3nt: TGTGCCAGCAGTTTACGAGGCCAGACCTACGAGCAGTACTTC
j_gene: TRBJ2-5; d_gene: -; abundance: many; v_gene: TRBV12-3/TRBV12-4; CDR3aa: CASSFPRETQYF; CDR3nt: TGTGCCAGCAGTTTCCCTCGGGAGACCCAGTACTTC
j_gene: TRBJ2-5; d_gene: TRBD1; abundance: -; v_gene: TRBV5-1; CDR3aa: CASSLKWGDRAQETQYF; CDR3nt: TGCGCCAGCAGCTTGAAGTGGGGGGACAGGGCTCAAGAGACCCAGTACTTC
j_gene: TRBJ2-7; d_gene: -; abundance: -; v_gene: TRBV5-1; CDR3aa: CASSLAMGFQRYEQYF; CDR3nt: TGCGCCAGCAGCTTGGCCATGGGGTTTCAGCGCTACGAGCAGTACTTC
j_gene: TRBJ2-3; d_gene: -; abundance: -; v_gene: TRBV20-1; CDR3aa: CSATHRGGVTDTQYF; CDR3nt: TGCAGTGCTACTCACAGGGGAGGTGTCACAGATACGCAGTATTTT
j_gene: TRBJ2-7; d_gene: -; abundance: few; v_gene: TRBV20-1; CDR3aa: CSARDDISYEQYF; CDR3nt: TGCAGTGCTAGAGATGACATCTCCTACGAGCAGTACTTC
j_gene: TRBJ1-4; d_gene: -; abundance: many; v_gene: TRBV20-1; CDR3aa: CSASAQGFEKLFF; CDR3nt: TGCAGTGCTAGTGCACAGGGATTTGAAAAACTGTTTTTT
j_gene: TRBJ2-5; d_gene: -; abundance: few; v_gene: TRBV20-1; CDR3aa: CSAGGRGAPRETQYF; CDR3nt: TGCAGTGCTGGGGGTAGGGGGGCTCCAAGAGAGACCCAGTACTTC
j_gene: TRBJ2-1; d_gene: -; abundance: few; v_gene: TRBV7-2; CDR3aa: CASSARQGSYNEQFF; CDR3nt: TGTGCCAGCAGCGCCCGACAAGGGTCTTACAATGAGCAGTTCTTC
j_gene: TRBJ2-3; d_gene: -; abundance: -; v_gene: TRBV28; CDR3aa: CASSFYWRKGRDTQYF; CDR3nt: TGTGCCAGCAGTTTTTATTGGAGGAAGGGGAGGGATACGCAGTATTTT
j_gene: TRBJ1-6; d_gene: -; abundance: few; v_gene: TRBV12-3/TRBV12-4; CDR3aa: CASSALGTLHF; CDR3nt: TGTGCCAGCAGCGCACTAGGAACCCTCCACTTT
j_gene: TRBJ2-7; d_gene: TRBD1; abundance: few; v_gene: TRBV5-5; CDR3aa: CASSLDHRTGTGGEQYF; CDR3nt: TGTGCCAGCAGCTTGGATCACCGCACCGGGACAGGGGGCGAGCAGTACTTC
j_gene: TRBJ2-5; d_gene: -; abundance: many; v_gene: TRBV5-1; CDR3aa: CASSLGQPYQETQYF; CDR3nt: TGCGCCAGCAGCTTGGGGCAGCCGTACCAAGAGACCCAGTACTTC
j_gene: TRBJ2-5; d_gene: TRBD2; abundance: -; v_gene: TRBV7-8; CDR3aa: CASSPGLLVGGQETQYF; CDR3nt: TGTGCCAGCAGCCCGGGACTACTGGTGGGTGGGCAAGAGACCCAGTACTTC
j_gene: TRBJ1-5; d_gene: -; abundance: -; v_gene: TRBV20-1; CDR3aa: CSARDNRDQPQHF; CDR3nt: TGCAGTGCTAGAGATAACAGGGATCAGCCCCAGCATTTT
j_gene: TRBJ2-7; d_gene: TRBD2; abundance: few; v_gene: TRBV7-2; CDR3aa: CASSSLTSGTYEQYF; CDR3nt: TGTGCCAGCAGCTCCCTGACTAGCGGAACCTACGAGCAGTACTTC
j_gene: TRBJ1-6; d_gene: -; abundance: few; v_gene: TRBV5-1; CDR3aa: CASSLGMDNSPLHF; CDR3nt: TGCGCCAGCAGCTTGGGGATGGATAATTCACCCCTCCACTTT
j_gene: TRBJ2-7; d_gene: -; abundance: few; v_gene: TRBV7-2; CDR3aa: CASSSLYYEQYF; CDR3nt: TGTGCCAGCAGCTCGCTTTACTACGAGCAGTACTTC
j_gene: TRBJ2-3; d_gene: -; abundance: many; v_gene: TRBV5-1; CDR3aa: CASSLGLATEVSTDTQYF; CDR3nt: TGCGCCAGCAGCTTGGGTCTAGCGACGGAGGTTAGCACAGATACGCAGTATTTT
j_gene: TRBJ1-5; d_gene: -; abundance: -; v_gene: TRBV7-2; CDR3aa: CASSTQGGSNQPQHF; CDR3nt: TGTGCCAGCAGCACCCAGGGAGGCAGCAATCAGCCCCAGCATTTT
j_gene: TRBJ2-3; d_gene: TRBD2; abundance: -; v_gene: TRBV20-1; CDR3aa: CSARGLAGAPTDTQYF; CDR3nt: TGCAGTGCTAGGGGACTAGCGGGGGCGCCCACAGATACGCAGTATTTT
j_gene: TRBJ1-2; d_gene: -; abundance: many; v_gene: TRBV20-1; CDR3aa: CSASRGLVGGYTF; CDR3nt: TGCAGTGCTAGCAGGGGACTAGTTGGTGGCTACACCTTC
j_gene: TRBJ2-1; d_gene: TRBD1; abundance: few; v_gene: TRBV12-3/TRBV12-4; CDR3aa: CASSSKQGAYNEQFF; CDR3nt: TGTGCCAGCAGCAGCAAACAGGGGGCCTACAATGAGCAGTTCTTC
j_gene: TRBJ2-2; d_gene: -; abundance: many; v_gene: TRBV24-1; CDR3aa: CATRDTTNTGELFF; CDR3nt: TGTGCCACCCGAGACACTACGAACACCGGGGAGCTGTTTTTT
j_gene: TRBJ2-7; d_gene: -; abundance: many; v_gene: TRBV4-2; CDR3aa: CASSREGGSSYEQYF; CDR3nt: TGTGCCAGCAGCCGGGAAGGGGGGAGCTCCTACGAGCAGTACTTC
j_gene: TRBJ2-2; d_gene: TRBD1; abundance: -; v_gene: TRBV18; CDR3aa: CASSPRPGQSTGELFF; CDR3nt: TGTGCCAGCTCACCACGGCCGGGACAGTCCACCGGGGAGCTGTTTTTT
j_gene: TRBJ2-7; d_gene: -; abundance: -; v_gene: TRBV19; CDR3aa: CASSIDRGNYEQYF; CDR3nt: TGTGCCAGTAGTATAGATCGGGGGAACTACGAGCAGTACTTC
j_gene: TRBJ1-2; d_gene: -; abundance: few; v_gene: TRBV20-1; CDR3aa: CSALYRRPYGYTF; CDR3nt: TGCAGTGCTCTTTACCGGAGGCCCTATGGCTACACCTTC
j_gene: TRBJ2-7; d_gene: TRBD1; abundance: few; v_gene: TRBV12-3/TRBV12-4; CDR3aa: CASSLGDRVGYEQYF; CDR3nt: TGTGCCAGCAGTTTAGGGGACAGGGTGGGGTACGAGCAGTACTTC
j_gene: TRBJ2-5; d_gene: -; abundance: -; v_gene: TRBV27; CDR3aa: CASSFRTAQETQYF; CDR3nt: TGTGCCAGCAGTTTTCGAACGGCCCAAGAGACCCAGTACTTC
j_gene: TRBJ2-5; d_gene: TRBD2; abundance: -; v_gene: TRBV3-1; CDR3aa: CASSPGLAGGYETQYF; CDR3nt: TGTGCCAGCAGCCCAGGACTAGCGGGAGGGTACGAGACCCAGTACTTC
j_gene: TRBJ2-3; d_gene: TRBD2; abundance: -; v_gene: TRBV20-1; CDR3aa: CSAHPSGGVDTQYF; CDR3nt: TGCAGTGCACATCCTAGCGGAGGCGTAGATACGCAGTATTTT
j_gene: TRBJ1-3; d_gene: -; abundance: few; v_gene: TRBV18; CDR3aa: CASSPPTLSGNTIYF; CDR3nt: TGTGCCAGCTCACCTCCTACTCTATCTGGAAACACCATATATTTT
j_gene: TRBJ2-3; d_gene: TRBD2; abundance: few; v_gene: TRBV6-2/TRBV6-3; CDR3aa: CASSLDRGSRGLAGRADTQYF; CDR3nt: TGTGCCAGCAGCCTTGACAGGGGGTCCCGCGGACTAGCGGGGAGGGCAGATACGCAGTATTTT
j_gene: TRBJ1-5; d_gene: -; abundance: -; v_gene: TRBV19; CDR3aa: CASSIAAGEQEPQHF; CDR3nt: TGTGCCAGTAGTATAGCGGCAGGTGAGCAAGAGCCCCAGCATTTT
j_gene: TRBJ1-6; d_gene: TRBD1; abundance: -; v_gene: TRBV6-5; CDR3aa: CASSYWDRNSPLHF; CDR3nt: TGTGCCAGCAGTTACTGGGACAGAAATTCACCCCTCCACTTT
j_gene: TRBJ1-3; d_gene: -; abundance: few; v_gene: TRBV7-9; CDR3aa: CASSLTGFGGNTIYF; CDR3nt: TGTGCCAGCAGCCTTACAGGGTTCGGTGGAAACACCATATATTTT
j_gene: TRBJ1-2; d_gene: -; abundance: -; v_gene: TRBV12-3/TRBV12-4; CDR3aa: CASSLALGTSVGYTF; CDR3nt: TGTGCCAGCAGTTTAGCGCTGGGGACAAGTGTAGGCTACACCTTC